Presented here are 27 T cell receptor beta chains from one specimen sequenced in a study of blood T cell repertoires in COVID-19. Clones were read by immunoSEQ multiplex PCR, and TCRdb kept only the in-frame ones, dropping some. The sample holds 120,000 or so clones, roughly 72% seen once. The specimen sequenced was peripheral blood. These receptors were collected from a man aged 55 to 69 with acute or convalescent COVID-19.

The J gene is TRBJ2-7, the V gene TRBV7-9; 7 bases match TRBD2. The junction had 10 bases not matched to a gene; V was cut back by 5 bases and J by 3 bases. In germline, CDR1 is SEHNR, CDR2 FQNEAQ (reference sequence). The CDR3 has 15 amino acids. In DNA, the CDR3 is TGTGCCAGCAGCCCACCAGGTGGGGGGGTCTACGAGCAGTACTTC. This gives the protein CASSPPGGGVYEQYF.

This chain joins TRBV10-2 and TRBJ2-7; D possibly corresponds to TRBD1 (6 bases). The germline V and J ends were trimmed by 4 bases and 5 bases, with 15 bases remaining between them. Germline loops: CDR1 WSHSY, CDR2 SAAADI. CDR3 size: 14 residues. The CDR3 sequence: CASSAARGLDEQYF. The CDR3 bases are TGCGCCAGCAGTGCCGCCAGGGGTCTCGACGAGCAGTACTTC.

The J gene is TRBJ2-7, the V gene TRBV5-4; 10 positions agree with TRBD2. Looked up from germline, CDR1 is SGHNT and CDR2 is YYREEE (reference sequence). J gave up 6 bases and V 4 bases, and 4 bases lay outside the gene matches. The CDR3 is 13 amino acids. The CDR3 DNA reads as TGTGCCAGCAGCCGGACTAGCGGAACCGAGCAGTACTTC. Translating it yields CASSRTSGTEQYF.

The chain combines TRBV6-4 with TRBJ2-3; 10 bases match TRBD2. This CDR3 is built from 16 residues. The V segment lost 10 bases and the J segment 5 bases; nucleotides outside the gene matches: 15. Germline V lookup: CDR1 MRHNA, CDR2 SNTAGT. The CDR3 region has the DNA TGTGCCACCAGACGGAACCTAGCGGGAGCGGGAGATACGCAGTATTTT. It encodes CATRRNLAGAGDTQYF.

The rearrangement links TRBV7-9 to TRBJ1-1, with TRBD1 matching over 9 bases. From germline, CDR1 is SEHNR and CDR2 FQNEAQ (reference sequence). The CDR3 runs 12 residues. V lost 5 bases to trimming and J lost 11 bases; unmatched junction nucleotides: 6. The CDR3 DNA follows: TGTGCCAGCAGCAGCCACAGGGGGCCGGCTTTCTTT. This codes for CASSSHRGPAFF.

V is TRBV9 and J is TRBJ2-3, with 10 nucleotides matching TRBD2. The CDR3 length is 12 residues. Germline CDR1 and CDR2: SGDLS and YYNGEE. J gave up 9 bases and V 7 bases, and 5 bases lay outside the gene matches. CDR3 sequence reads: CASGLAGDTQYF. CDR3 DNA: TGTGCCAGCGGTCTAGCGGGAGACACGCAGTATTTT.

The chain carries TRBV23-1 and TRBJ2-2; 8 positions agree with TRBD1. TRBV23-1 is an ORF, with its function uncertain. The CDR3 runs 16 residues. V dropped 2 bases and J dropped 5; count of bases not matched to a gene: 7. The DNA for the CDR3 is TGCGCCAGCAGTCAACCGACAGGGGAAGGAACCGGGGAGCTGTTTTTT. It codes for CASSQPTGEGTGELFF.

The chain combines TRBV7-3 with TRBJ1-1, with 10 bases lining up with TRBD1. Germline lookup yields CDR1 SGHTA and CDR2 FQGTGA. The CDR3 sequence is 16 residues long. V trimming: 3 bases; J trimming: 1 base; junction bases outside the gene matches: 5. The CDR3 DNA reads as TGTGCCAGCAGCTTGGGGACAGGGGCACAGAACACTGAAGCTTTCTTT. Translating gives CASSLGTGAQNTEAFF.

V usage is TRBV5-4 and J usage is TRBJ2-3; the D gene is possibly TRBD1 (5 bases). The germline gives CDR1 SGHNT, CDR2 YYREEE (reference sequence). Trimming pared 4 bases from V and 1 base from J, leaving 22 bases between. The CDR3 is made up of 18 amino acids. This chain's CDR3 is CASSPNGRRTLGTDTQYF. Here the CDR3 DNA reads TGTGCCAGCAGCCCCAATGGCAGGCGGACACTTGGCACAGATACGCAGTATTTT.

DNA of the CDR3: TGTGCCACCAGTGATTTGGAGGTCCAGGGGTACTACGAGCAGTACTTC. It codes for CATSDLEVQGYYEQYF. The chain recombines TRBV24-1 with TRBJ2-7; D is possibly TRBD1 (6 bases). Deletions cut 0 bases from V and 3 bases from J, with 14 bases between. The CDR3 extends over 16 amino acids. Germline CDR1 reads KGHDR; CDR2 reads SFDVKD.

This clone has a single count. This chain uses TRBV5-1 with TRBJ2-2, with 9 bases identical to TRBD2. After removal of 6 bases from V and 0 bases from J, the junction contained 15 bases not matched to a gene. The CDR3 spans 19 residues. Looked up from germline, CDR1 is SGHRS and CDR2 is YFSETQ. The CDR3 DNA is TGCGCCAGCAACAACAAGCCCCCCTCTAGCGGGGCGAACACCGGGGAGCTGTTTTTT. It codes for CASNNKPPSSGANTGELFF.

This chain uses TRBV9 with TRBJ2-3, with D possibly matching TRBD2 (6 bases). This CDR3 is built from 15 residues. V lost 3 bases and J lost 2, with 13 bases in between. CDR1 is SGDLS, CDR2 YYNGEE, per germline. The DNA of the CDR3 is TGTGCCAGCAGCGCGGGAGTTTCTACCACAGATACGCAGTATTTT. Translated, it gives CASSAGVSTTDTQYF.

This clone was picked up a small number of times. V is TRBV9 and J is TRBJ2-3; 10 bases align to TRBD2. Germline V gene lookup returns CDR1 SGDLS and CDR2 YYNGEE. V gave up 2 bases and J gave up 4 bases; unmatched junction bases: 13. This CDR3 contains 18 residues. The CDR3 sequence: CASSVRTRTSGIADTQYF. CDR3 DNA sequence: TGTGCCAGCAGCGTGAGAACGCGGACTAGCGGTATCGCAGATACGCAGTATTTT.

The rearrangement uses TRBV24-1 and TRBJ2-1; 11 nucleotides align to TRBD2. V trimming: 10 bases; J trimming: 1 base; junction bases outside the gene matches: 5. Germline V CDR1 and CDR2: KGHDR, SFDVKD. The CDR3 runs to 15 residues. The CDR3 spells CATQTSGASYNEQFF. The DNA for the CDR3 is TGTGCCACTCAGACTAGCGGGGCATCCTACAATGAGCAGTTCTTC.

This clone showed up just a few times. The gene calls are TRBV19 and TRBJ1-2; a possible D gene is TRBD1 (5 bases). The germline V and J ends were trimmed by 5 bases and 2 bases, with 18 bases remaining between them. This CDR3 comprises 16 residues. Per the germline V gene, CDR1 is LNHDA and CDR2 is SQIVND (reference sequence). The CDR3 DNA is TGTGCCAGTAGTCCCCGTGGAGGGGCTGGGAACTATGGCTACACCTTC. Translation: CASSPRGGAGNYGYTF. The full variable domain, in which reference TRBV19 and TRBJ1-2 provide the parts outside the CDR3, is DGGITQSPKYLFRKEGQNVTLSCEQNLNHDAMYWYRQDPGQGLRLIYYSQIVNDFQKGDIAEGYSVSREKKESFPLTVTSAQKNPTAFYLCASSPRGGAGNYGYTFGSGTRLTVV.

CDR3 sequence (DNA): TGTGCCAGCAGTACCCAAACGGGACTAAGTGAGCAGTTCTTC. Protein: CASSTQTGLSEQFF. The V and J genes are TRBV6-5 and TRBJ2-1, with 7 bases matching TRBD2. The CDR3 contains 14 residues. J was trimmed by 9 bases and V by 5 bases; bases with no gene match: 10. Germline V gene lookup returns CDR1 MNHEY and CDR2 SVGAGI.

V is TRBV9 and J is TRBJ2-3; 9 bases are shared with TRBD1. There are 18 residues in the CDR3. After removal of 0 bases from V and 2 bases from J, the junction contained 10 bases not matched to a gene. The V gene's germline CDR1 is SGDLS and CDR2 YYNGEE. The CDR3 region has the DNA TGTGCCAGCAGCGTAGATTTCGGACAGGGGCTCTCCACAGATACGCAGTATTTT. Protein sequence: CASSVDFGQGLSTDTQYF. The whole variable domain, remainder taken from reference TRBV9 and TRBJ2-3, is DSGVTQTPKHLITATGQRVTLRCSPRSGDLSVYWYQQSLDQGLQFLIQYYNGEERAKGNILERFSAQQFPDLHSELNLSSLELGDSALYFCASSVDFGQGLSTDTQYFGPGTRLTVL.

The V gene is TRBV29-1, the J gene TRBJ2-5; D may be TRBD1 (5 bases). The CDR3 contains 14 residues. Germline V gene lookup returns CDR1 SQVTM and CDR2 ANQGSEA. Trimming left V 6 bases short and J 5 bases short, with 19 bases between. The CDR3 loop reads CSVEPSGQDETQYF. The CDR3 bases are TGCAGCGTCGAGCCCTCAGGGCAAGACGAGACCCAGTACTTC. Together with reference TRBV29-1 and TRBJ2-5, the CDR3 gives the full variable domain: SAVISQKPSRDICQRGTSLTIQCQVDSQVTMMFWYRQQPGQSLTLIATANQGSEATYESGFVIDKFPISRPNLTFSTLTVSNMSPEDSSIYLCSVEPSGQDETQYFGPGTRLLVL.

The V call is TRBV14, the J call TRBJ2-3; D possibly corresponds to TRBD1 (5 bases). This CDR3 has 14 residues. V gave up 4 bases and J gave up 5 bases, with 13 bases separating them. Germline CDR1 reads SGHDN; CDR2 reads FVKESK. CDR3 sequence reads: CASSRKGVQDTQYF. CDR3 DNA: TGTGCCAGCAGCCGGAAAGGGGTGCAAGATACGCAGTATTTT.

The chain carries TRBV19 and TRBJ1-6; maybe TRBD1 (5 bases). V lost 2 bases to trimming and J lost 10 bases, with 12 bases between them. This CDR3 has 14 amino acids. Germline V CDR1 and CDR2: LNHDA, SQIVND (reference sequence). CDR3 bases: TGTGCCAGTAGTATAATGCAGGGTGGCTCACCCCTCCACTTT. This gives the protein CASSIMQGGSPLHF. The whole variable domain, filled in from reference TRBV19 and TRBJ1-6, reads DGGITQSPKYLFRKEGQNVTLSCEQNLNHDAMYWYRQDPGQGLRLIYYSQIVNDFQKGDIAEGYSVSREKKESFPLTVTSAQKNPTAFYLCASSIMQGGSPLHFGNGTRLTVT.

The chain combines TRBV4-1 with TRBJ2-1, with 12 bases lining up with TRBD2. CDR3 length equals 15 residues. Germline CDR1 MGHRA, CDR2 YSYEKL. With V trimmed by 3 bases and J by 7 bases, 4 bases remained unmatched. This chain's CDR3 is CASSHGLAGKNEQFF. The CDR3 DNA reads TGCGCCAGCAGCCATGGACTAGCGGGAAAGAATGAGCAGTTCTTC.

The J gene is TRBJ2-7, the V gene TRBV9; 7 bases line up with TRBD2. The CDR3 runs to 15 residues. V lost 3 bases, J lost 2 bases, and 8 bases stayed unmatched. Looked up from germline, CDR1 is SGDLS and CDR2 is YYNGEE. This CDR3 reads CASSANRGRAYEQYF. DNA for the CDR3: TGTGCCAGCAGCGCCAATCGTGGGAGGGCCTACGAGCAGTACTTC.

The gene calls are TRBV11-2 and TRBJ1-2; D is possibly TRBD1 (6 bases). The CDR3 contains 12 residues. V lost 8 bases and J lost 4, with 11 bases in between. Germline CDR1 reads SGHAT; CDR2 reads FQNNGV. CDR3 sequence (DNA): TGTGCCAGCCAGGGGATCGGCTATGGCTACACCTTC. It yields the protein CASQGIGYGYTF.

V gene TRBV24-1 combines with J gene TRBJ2-3, with TRBD1 matching 8 bases. J lost 1 base, V lost 1 base, and 3 bases had no gene match. Germline V gene sequence: CDR1 KGHDR, CDR2 SFDVKD. The CDR3 has 16 amino acids. The CDR3 region has the DNA TGTGCCACCAGTGATTTCGCGGGACAGGGCACAGATACGCAGTATTTT. Protein: CATSDFAGQGTDTQYF.

This chain uses TRBV6-6 with TRBJ2-3, with D possibly being TRBD2 (5 bases). Germline values: CDR1 MNHNY, CDR2 SVGAGI (reference sequence). The CDR3 totals 14 residues. The ends were cut back, 0 bases at V and 6 bases at J, with 10 bases in the middle. CDR3 loop: CASSYSLATDTQYF. The CDR3 bases are TGTGCCAGCAGTTACTCTCTAGCAACGGATACGCAGTATTTT.

The chain is built from TRBV12-3 or TRBV12-4 and TRBJ2-7, with TRBD1 as a possible D gene (6 bases). V dropped 4 bases and J dropped 3 bases, with 10 bases sitting between them. This CDR3 region has 13 residues. The CDR3 DNA reads as TGTGCCAGCAGTTACAGGGTACACTACGAGCAGTACTTC. As protein: CASSYRVHYEQYF.

This clone was detected a few times. The gene calls are TRBV7-3 and TRBJ1-1; tentative D call: TRBD1 (5 bases). CDR1 is SGHTA, CDR2 FQGTGA, per germline. Trimming took 5 bases from V and 0 from J, leaving 13 bases between them. The CDR3 has 15 residues. In DNA form, the CDR3 reads TGTGCCAGCAGCGACGGACAAATCATGAACACTGAAGCTTTCTTT. This codes for CASSDGQIMNTEAFF.